The 23 T cell receptor beta chains below were found in one sample sequenced in a study of T cell repertoires in cytomegalovirus infection (dated by TCRdb to the late 2010s). The sequencing machine was an Illumina HiSeq 1500. Starting from the raw public reads, TCRdb applied fastp trimming at Q25, assembled clones with MiXCR and retained in-frame beta chains. Each entry is one CDR3 protein sequence, shown with its most common DNA and genes. The sample profile shows tens of thousands of distinct CDR3 sequences; roughly a quarter of them were found once. Of the sample, about 50% is held by the ten largest clones. For these receptors, no antigen is known. This sample's treatment or condition label indicates: in vitro stimulation with specific CMV peptide epitopes to enrich CMV-specific T cells. The material was CD8+ T cells from cultured PBMCs, obtained from culture after CMV antigen stimulation. These receptor sequences come from a human donor in good health (CMV status not recorded). Some clones in this sample may be carry-over from other donors' samples.

The chain uses TRBV24-1 and TRBJ2-7; a weak D match, TRBD2 (5 bases). V shed 0 bases and J shed 0 bases, with 23 bases lying between them. The germline V gene has CDR1 KGHDR and CDR2 SFDVKD. This CDR3 has 20 amino acids. CDR3 in DNA: TGTGCCACCAGTGATTTGTACCCCTTTTTTGTCTGGGCGGGCTCCTACGAGCAGTACTTC. Protein product: CATSDLYPFFVWAGSYEQYF.

V usage is TRBV7-9 and J usage is TRBJ2-7; D possibly corresponds to TRBD2 (6 bases). The CDR3 is 11 residues long. The germline V and J ends were trimmed by 10 bases and 6 bases, with 13 bases remaining between them. Germline CDR1 and CDR2: SEHNR and FQNEAQ (reference sequence). In nucleotides, the CDR3 is TGTGCCACATCTCAGGGAGGCGAGCAGTACTTC. Its translation is CATSQGGEQYF.

The chain links TRBV15 to TRBJ2-1, with 7 nucleotides matching TRBD2. The CDR3 has 15 residues. The V segment lost 4 bases and the J segment 5 bases; nucleotides outside the gene matches: 8. Germline V lookup: CDR1 LNHNV, CDR2 YYDKDF (reference sequence). The CDR3 loop reads CATSTGEGRHNEQFF. The CDR3 DNA follows: TGTGCCACCAGCACGGGGGAGGGACGACACAATGAGCAGTTCTTC.

The chain carries TRBV9 and TRBJ1-6, with D tentatively TRBD1 (6 bases). The germline V and J ends were trimmed by 3 bases and 4 bases, with 8 bases remaining between them. Germline-derived CDR1 and CDR2 are SGDLS and YYNGEE. The CDR3 has 14 amino acids. CDR3 in amino acids: CASSGGQYNSPLHF. In DNA form, the CDR3 reads TGTGCCAGCAGCGGCGGACAGTATAATTCACCCCTCCACTTT.

Ten or more counts support this clonotype. The rearrangement uses TRBV4-2 and TRBJ1-1, with D perhaps TRBD1 (5 bases). The CDR3 has 13 amino acids. The germline V and J ends were trimmed by 11 bases and 1 base, with 14 bases remaining between them. The germline gives CDR1 LGHNA, CDR2 YNFKEQ. Written as DNA, the CDR3 is TGTGCCTCAGGGTCCCACTCGAACACTGAAGCTTTCTTT. Translated: CASGSHSNTEAFF.

This chain connects TRBV10-3 to TRBJ1-2, with 9 bases fitting TRBD1. The germline gives CDR1 ENHRY, CDR2 SYGVKD. The V gene end was trimmed by 7 bases and the J gene end by 6 bases; junction bases not matched to a gene: 12. There are 15 residues in the CDR3. Here the CDR3 reads CAINHAGTGKNGYTF. Here the CDR3 DNA reads TGTGCCATCAACCATGCCGGGACAGGGAAGAATGGCTACACCTTC.

A few counts support this clonotype. The CDR3, as DNA: TGTGCCAGTAGTATGGAAACTGCCTCCCACAGGGGTCTGAATGAAAAACTGTTTTTT. It translates to CASSMETASHRGLNEKLFF. This rearrangement joins TRBV19 to TRBJ1-4; the match to TRBD1 covers 7 bases. From germline, CDR1 is LNHDA and CDR2 SQIVND (reference sequence). Germline trimming cut 3 bases from V and 5 bases from J; bases unmatched to any gene: 18. The CDR3 consists of 19 residues.

The chain links TRBV27 to TRBJ2-1, with 8 nucleotides matching TRBD2. J lost 5 bases, V lost 6 bases, and 6 bases had no gene match. Germline assignment: CDR1 MNHEY and CDR2 SMNVEV (reference sequence). The CDR3 length is 14 residues. CDR3 nucleotides: TGTGCCAGCAGCGTGACTAGCGCCCACAATGAGCAGTTCTTC. Protein: CASSVTSAHNEQFF.

This clonotype was counted between two and nine times. The rearrangement links TRBV2 to TRBJ2-1; 12 bases match TRBD2. Germline-derived CDR1 and CDR2 are SNHLY and FYNNEI. This CDR3 is 14 amino acids long. V gave up 8 bases and J gave up 7 bases; unmatched junction bases: 6. CDR3 bases: TGTGCCAGCCGCCTTGGACTAGCGGGAAATGAGCAGTTCTTC. The encoded protein is CASRLGLAGNEQFF.

This clonotype was picked up a small number of times. This sequence joins TRBV12-3 or TRBV12-4 and TRBJ1-2, with TRBD1 identical over 10 bases. Germline trimming cut 4 bases from V and 5 bases from J; bases unmatched to any gene: 7. This CDR3 has 15 residues. For the CDR3, the DNA is TGTGCCAGCAGTTCCTCCAGGGACAGGGGATATGGCTACACCTTC. This codes for CASSSSRDRGYGYTF.

This clonotype was observed a few times. V and J are TRBV28 and TRBJ2-7; TRBD2 aligns across 9 bases. Germline lookup yields CDR1 MDHEN and CDR2 SYDVKM. V trimming: 2 bases; J trimming: 3 bases; junction bases outside the gene matches: 11. The CDR3 is 17 amino acids. The CDR3 reads CASSLQAGGLNLYEQYF. For the CDR3, the DNA is TGTGCCAGCAGTTTACAAGCGGGGGGCCTAAACCTCTACGAGCAGTACTTC.

This chain uses TRBV28 with TRBJ2-5; 10 nucleotides line up with TRBD1. In germline, CDR1 is MDHEN, CDR2 SYDVKM. J was trimmed by 0 bases and V by 4 bases; bases with no gene match: 5. The CDR3 contains 16 residues. The CDR3 loop reads CASSSSGTGDQETQYF. The CDR3, as DNA: TGTGCCAGCAGTTCCTCCGGGACAGGGGACCAAGAGACCCAGTACTTC.

The chain carries TRBV30 and TRBJ2-1; 16 bases align to TRBD2. V lost 6 bases, J lost 2 bases, and 16 bases stayed unmatched. From germline, CDR1 is GTSNPN and CDR2 SVGIG (reference sequence). The CDR3 is made up of 20 amino acids. The CDR3 sequence: CACQAPGLAGGRYTYNEQFF. In nucleotides, the CDR3 is TGTGCCTGCCAAGCCCCGGGACTAGCGGGGGGGCGGTACACCTACAATGAGCAGTTCTTC.

J is TRBJ2-3 and V is TRBV4-3; a possible D gene is TRBD1 (6 bases). Germline V gene data show CDR1 as LGHNA and CDR2 as YSLEER. Trimming cost V 1 base and J 4 bases, with 15 bases left between them. The CDR3 length is 16 residues. The CDR3 region is CASSQANRVGADTQYF. In DNA, the CDR3 is TGCGCCAGCAGCCAAGCCAACAGGGTCGGGGCAGATACGCAGTATTTT.

This clonotype was observed a handful of times. The CDR3, as DNA: TGTGCCAGCAGTTCCCGACTAGCGGGGGGCGAGCAGTACTTC. This sequence encodes CASSSRLAGGEQYF. The genes are TRBV27 and TRBJ2-7, with 13 bases fitting TRBD2. The V gene end was trimmed by 4 bases and the J gene end by 6 bases; junction bases not matched to a gene: 3. The length of the CDR3 is 14 residues. Germline V gene data show CDR1 as MNHEY and CDR2 as SMNVEV (reference sequence).

This clonotype was observed many times. V and J are TRBV7-8 and TRBJ2-5; the match to TRBD1 covers 8 bases. With 6 bases clipped from V and 3 bases from J, the junction kept 9 bases outside the gene matches. The CDR3 totals 15 residues. Germline V lookup: CDR1 SGHVS, CDR2 FQNEAQ. The CDR3 sequence: CASSLQGVPEETQYF. The CDR3 DNA reads TGTGCCAGCAGTTTACAGGGGGTTCCGGAAGAGACCCAGTACTTC.

This chain connects TRBV5-4 to TRBJ1-2, with 7 positions matching TRBD1. The CDR3 totals 15 residues. V was clipped by 4 bases and J by 3 bases; unmatched bases: 9. CDR1 and CDR2 from the germline V gene are SGHNT and YYREEE (reference sequence). DNA of the CDR3: TGTGCCAGCAGCCGGACCCCAGACAGGGACTATGGCTACACCTTC. It specifies CASSRTPDRDYGYTF.

This clonotype was picked up a small number of times. The gene calls are TRBV6-5 and TRBJ1-1, with unresolved D. V was clipped by 2 bases and J by 2 bases, with 12 bases between them. Germline V lookup: CDR1 MNHEY, CDR2 SVGAGI. This CDR3 region has 15 residues. The CDR3 coding sequence is TGTGCCAGCAGTTACGGCGGCAGACACAACACTGAAGCTTTCTTT. Protein product: CASSYGGRHNTEAFF.

This clonotype came up a few times. The chain links TRBV12-3 or TRBV12-4 to TRBJ1-1; weak D call: TRBD1 (5 bases). The length of the CDR3 is 15 residues. The V end was cut by 3 bases, the J end by 1 base, with 12 bases between. The CDR3 DNA is TGTGCCAGCAGTTTCCTAGGGGACGGGAACACTGAAGCTTTCTTT. This codes for CASSFLGDGNTEAFF.

This clonotype was detected a few times. The V call is TRBV6-1, the J call TRBJ2-5, with D perhaps assigned TRBD1 or TRBD2 (5 bases each). The V and J ends lost 5 bases and 4 bases respectively, with 17 bases between them. This CDR3 has 15 residues. Germline V gene sequence: CDR1 MNHNS, CDR2 SASEGT. In DNA, the CDR3 is TGTGCCAGCAGTCGACCCGGACGGGGCGGAGAGACCCAGTACTTC. Protein sequence: CASSRPGRGGETQYF.

The V gene is TRBV29-1, the J gene TRBJ1-6; the match to TRBD1 covers 7 bases. Germline V gene sequence: CDR1 SQVTM, CDR2 ANQGSEA. V lost 5 bases and J lost 7; bases outside the gene matches: 17. The CDR3 covers 17 residues. CDR3 sequence reads: CSVPPGQSQQENSPLHF. DNA of the CDR3: TGCAGCGTTCCTCCGGGACAGTCTCAGCAGGAGAATTCACCCCTCCACTTT. The whole variable domain, remainder taken from reference TRBV29-1 and TRBJ1-6, is SAVISQKPSRDICQRGTSLTIQCQVDSQVTMMFWYRQQPGQSLTLIATANQGSEATYESGFVIDKFPISRPNLTFSTLTVSNMSPEDSSIYLCSVPPGQSQQENSPLHFGNGTRLTVT.

This clonotype was seen a handful of times. This chain connects TRBV4-3 to TRBJ1-1, with 7 positions matching TRBD1. Germline assignment: CDR1 LGHNA and CDR2 YSLEER. J was trimmed by 3 bases and V by 4 bases; bases with no gene match: 11. This CDR3 spans 16 amino acids. The CDR3 is CASSPSSTGRYTEAFF. The CDR3 region has the DNA TGCGCCAGCAGCCCGTCATCGACAGGGAGGTACACTGAAGCTTTCTTT.

The table lists this clonotype with a few counts. This chain connects TRBV9 to TRBJ2-3; D perhaps matches TRBD2 (5 bases). There are 14 residues in the CDR3. V was cut by 2 bases and J by 4 bases, with 11 bases left in between. Looked up from germline, CDR1 is SGDLS and CDR2 is YYNGEE. CDR3 DNA: TGTGCCAGCAGCGTTATTTCCGGGGCAGATACGCAGTATTTT. As protein: CASSVISGADTQYF.